These 23 T cell receptor beta chains share one sample of origin, sequenced in a study of CD8 T cells in Susac syndrome. With random hexamers, roughly 0.5 to 1 ug RNA was reverse transcribed. TCRdb re-called the immunoSEQ multiplex PCR reads with MiXCR, one entry per CDR3 protein. Of about 120,000 distinct CDR3 sequences listed, 94% are singletons. Sequenced: CD4+ T cells from PBMCs. The receptors derive from a human donor in good health.

The V gene is TRBV7-3, the J gene TRBJ2-3; 14 bases map to TRBD2. CDR1 and CDR2 (germline): SGHTA, FQGTGA. There are 18 residues in the CDR3. The trim removed 5 bases at V and 5 bases at J, leaving 12 bases unmatched. In DNA form, the CDR3 reads TGTGCCAGCAGCCTAGGGACTAGCGGGAGTAGGGGAGGAGATACGCAGTATTTT. Translation: CASSLGTSGSRGGDTQYF.

The J gene is TRBJ2-1, the V gene TRBV7-9; 8 bases match TRBD2. The germline CDR1 and CDR2 sequences are SEHNR and FQNEAQ (reference sequence). The CDR3 consists of 14 residues. Trimming took 5 bases from V and 10 from J; bases not matched to a gene: 10. The CDR3 protein is CASSIPTTGGEQFF. The CDR3 DNA reads TGTGCCAGCAGCATACCCACGACGGGGGGGGAGCAGTTCTTC.

V gene TRBV30 combines with J gene TRBJ2-5, with TRBD1 as a possible D gene (6 bases). The germline CDR1 and CDR2 sequences are GTSNPN and SVGIG (reference sequence). There are 14 residues in the CDR3. The V gene lost 8 bases and the J gene lost 4 bases, with 20 bases spanning the gap. The CDR3: CARTQGPGGETQYF. The CDR3, as DNA: TGTGCCAGAACTCAGGGGCCTGGGGGAGAGACCCAGTACTTC.

The chain carries TRBV30 and TRBJ1-5; TRBD1 is a possible D gene (6 bases). V lost 1 base to trimming and J lost 0 bases, with 13 bases between them. There are 16 residues in the CDR3. CDR1 GTSNPN and CDR2 SVGIG come from the germline V gene (reference sequence). DNA of the CDR3: TGTGCCTGGAGTGGAGGGGGGGGATTTAGCAATCAGCCCCAGCATTTT. The encoded protein is CAWSGGGGFSNQPQHF.

The chain combines TRBV28 with TRBJ1-1, with a possible D match to TRBD1 (6 bases). Germline loops: CDR1 MDHEN, CDR2 SYDVKM. The V end lost 7 bases, the J end lost 2 bases, and 8 bases lay between the germline ends. There are 12 residues in the CDR3. The chain's CDR3 is CASTGVNTEAFF. CDR3 sequence (DNA): TGTGCCAGCACAGGGGTTAACACTGAAGCTTTCTTT.

This chain uses TRBV19 with TRBJ2-7; D is uncertain. This CDR3 is built from 13 residues. V was trimmed by 6 bases and J by 2 bases, leaving 11 bases between them. Germline V gives CDR1 LNHDA, CDR2 SQIVND (reference sequence). CDR3 bases: TGTGCCAGTAGCCACCTTCAGGCCTACGAGCAGTACTTC. It yields the protein CASSHLQAYEQYF.

In nucleotides, the CDR3 is TGCAGCGTTCGGGGGCTATCAAACTACGAGCAGTACTTC. This sequence encodes CSVRGLSNYEQYF. The chain has TRBV29-1 and TRBJ2-7; D is tentatively TRBD1 or TRBD2 (6 bases each). V lost 5 bases and J 3 bases, leaving 14 bases between the germline ends. CDR1 SQVTM and CDR2 ANQGSEA come from the germline V gene. There are 13 residues in the CDR3.

V gene TRBV21-1 combines with J gene TRBJ1-1. TRBV21-1 is noted as a pseudogene. The CDR3 extends over 9 amino acids. CDR3 protein: CASSPQAFF. In DNA, the CDR3 is TGTGCCAGCAGCCCCCAGGCTTTCTTT.

This clonotype came up once. The chain joins TRBV24-1 to TRBJ2-1; D may match TRBD1 or TRBD2 (6 bases each). Per germline, CDR1 KGHDR and CDR2 SFDVKD. CDR3 length: 15 amino acids. V dropped 8 bases and J dropped 0 bases, with 13 bases sitting between them. CDR3 nucleotides: TGTGCCACCACCGGGGGCGATAGCTCCTACAATGAGCAGTTCTTC. Amino acid sequence: CATTGGDSSYNEQFF.

V is TRBV27 and J is TRBJ2-7; D might be TRBD2 (6 bases). The CDR3 has 14 amino acids. Germline CDR1 reads MNHEY; CDR2 reads SMNVEV (reference sequence). Trimming took off 2 bases at V and 2 bases at J, with 10 bases between the two ends. DNA for the CDR3: TGTGCCAGCAGTTTAGTCGCGGGGCCCTACGAGCAGTACTTC. It encodes CASSLVAGPYEQYF.

This rearrangement joins TRBV3-1 to TRBJ1-2; 9 bases align to TRBD1. The germline CDR1 and CDR2 sequences are LGHDT and YNNKEL (reference sequence). This CDR3 has 13 amino acids. The V and J ends lost 4 bases and 7 bases, in that order; junction bases with no gene match: 4. The CDR3 here is CASSPRTGAGYTF. The CDR3 coding sequence is TGTGCCAGCAGCCCACGGACAGGGGCTGGCTACACCTTC.

The V and J genes are TRBV12-3 or TRBV12-4 and TRBJ2-7; D may be TRBD1 (6 bases). The V end was cut by 2 bases, the J end by 6 bases, with 17 bases between. The CDR3 has 15 residues. Here the CDR3 DNA reads TGTGCCAGCAGTTTAAAGCATCCAATAGGGGGCGAGCAGTACTTC. This encodes CASSLKHPIGGEQYF.

The genes are TRBV24-1 and TRBJ2-2; D may be TRBD2 (5 bases). Germline CDR1 and CDR2: KGHDR and SFDVKD. V gave up 5 bases and J gave up 1 base, with 13 bases separating them. This CDR3 has 16 residues. The CDR3 sequence is CATSVTGSGNTGELFF. The CDR3 nucleotides read TGTGCCACCAGTGTAACGGGAAGCGGGAACACCGGGGAGCTGTTTTTT.

This chain connects TRBV2 to TRBJ1-2, with 12 positions matching TRBD1. The CDR3 runs to 15 residues. The germline gives CDR1 SNHLY, CDR2 FYNNEI. V was clipped by 10 bases and J by 2 bases; unmatched bases: 8. As DNA, the CDR3 is TGTGCCATTAGTCCCGGGACAGGGGGCAACTATGGCTACACCTTC. This sequence encodes CAISPGTGGNYGYTF.

CDR3 coding DNA: TGCGCCAGCAGTCACCCCGGGGTGCAGGTTAGCAATCAGCCCCAGCATTTT. It translates to CASSHPGVQVSNQPQHF. This chain uses TRBV23-1 with TRBJ1-5, with D hard to call. TRBV23-1 is classed as an ORF, of uncertain function. The V end was cut by 3 bases, the J end by 0 bases, with 15 bases between. This CDR3 contains 17 residues.

The genes are TRBV29-1 and TRBJ2-2, with D maybe TRBD1 (6 bases). CDR1 and CDR2 (germline): SQVTM, ANQGSEA. This CDR3 is built from 13 residues. With 1 base removed from V and 7 bases from J, the gap between germline ends came to 10 bases. In DNA, the CDR3 is TGCAGCGTTGAAGGGCAGGGGAGCGGGGAGCTGTTTTTT. This gives the protein CSVEGQGSGELFF.

The J gene is TRBJ2-5, the V gene TRBV7-2; possible D gene TRBD2, 5 bases. Trimming pared 3 bases from V and 7 bases from J, leaving 18 bases between. CDR3 size: 15 residues. Germline lookup yields CDR1 SGHTA and CDR2 FQGNSA. DNA of the CDR3: TGTGCCAGCAGCTTTAGTGTCCAGAACAGCGGGACCCAGTACTTC. This translates into CASSFSVQNSGTQYF. Together with reference TRBV7-2 and TRBJ2-5, the CDR3 gives the full variable domain: GAGVSQSPSNKVTEKGKDVELRCDPISGHTALYWYRQSLGQGLEFLIYFQGNSAPDKSGLPSDRFSAERTGGSVSTLTIQRTQQEDSAVYLCASSFSVQNSGTQYFGPGTRLLVL.

The chain has TRBV11-2 and TRBJ2-3; D gene unclear. This CDR3 spans 15 amino acids. V lost 5 bases, J lost 1 base, and 13 bases lay in between. From germline, CDR1 is SGHAT and CDR2 FQNNGV. The CDR3 protein is CASSPKYGRTDTQYF. The CDR3 DNA follows: TGTGCCAGCAGCCCCAAGTACGGGCGCACAGATACGCAGTATTTT.

The table lists this clonotype with a count of one. This chain connects TRBV5-1 to TRBJ2-5; 7 bases are shared with TRBD1. The CDR3 spans 13 residues. V lost 1 base, J lost 5 bases, and 2 bases stayed unmatched. CDR1 is SGHRS and CDR2 is YFSETQ in the germline V gene. Here the CDR3 reads CASSLTGDETQYF. The CDR3 DNA is TGCGCCAGCAGCTTGACAGGGGATGAGACCCAGTACTTC.

V is TRBV3-1 and J is TRBJ2-3; 11 bases align to TRBD2. The CDR3 sequence is 18 residues long. CDR1 is LGHDT and CDR2 is YNNKEL in the germline V gene (reference sequence). J gave up 2 bases and V 4 bases, and 11 bases lay outside the gene matches. CDR3 bases: TGTGCCAGCAGCCCGTCCCCCCGACTAGCGGGGAACACAGATACGCAGTATTTT. Encoded protein: CASSPSPRLAGNTDTQYF.

The V call is TRBV29-1, the J call TRBJ2-5, with D maybe TRBD2 (6 bases). This CDR3 is 14 amino acids long. The V gene lost 8 bases and the J gene lost 2 bases, with 18 bases spanning the gap. Germline values: CDR1 SQVTM, CDR2 ANQGSEA. CDR3 coding DNA: TGCAGCTACGCCGGGGGACGCCAACAAGAGACCCAGTACTTC. This encodes CSYAGGRQQETQYF.

The chain combines TRBV12-3 or TRBV12-4 with TRBJ2-2; 14 bases map to TRBD2. V lost 6 bases and J lost 7; bases outside the gene matches: 10. The CDR3 covers 17 residues. CDR3 nucleotide sequence: TGTGCCAGCAGACCGACTAGCGGGAGGGCCAAAAGCGGGGAGCTGTTTTTT. Protein product: CASRPTSGRAKSGELFF.

The chain is built from TRBV5-1 and TRBJ2-5; no firm D call. CDR1 SGHRS and CDR2 YFSETQ come from the germline V gene. This CDR3 is 14 amino acids long. Trimming cost V 7 bases and J 4 bases, with 17 bases left between them. CDR3 sequence reads: CASDELSTGETQYF. The DNA for the CDR3 is TGCGCCAGCGACGAGCTTAGCACGGGAGAGACCCAGTACTTC.